The clone carrying this T cell receptor (beta chain) was detected a few times. What it recognizes is unknown. The same CDR3 also results from other DNA sequences found in this sample. The isolated RNA, all of it, was reverse transcribed, so expressed TCRB transcripts were what got sequenced. Data came from immunoSEQ multiplex PCR; TCRdb stores just in-frame clones and leaves some out. Of some 660,000 clones in the sample, over 12% were seen once. These data originate in a study of beta chain features in type 1 diabetes. Regarding the study as a whole: Type 1 diabetes patients showed a moderate but significant shortening of TCRB CDR3s in all four CD4+ subsets.

This CDR3 spans 12 amino acids. Germline trimming cut 3 bases from V and 8 bases from J; bases unmatched to any gene: 2. Germline assignment: CDR1 SQVTM and CDR2 ANQGSEA. The material sequenced was naive CD4+ T cells from blood. The J gene is TRBJ2-1, the V gene TRBV29-1, with TRBD2 matching 9 bases. The sequence was collected from a man aged 18 to 30 with type 1 diabetes. Here the CDR3 reads CSVERGGYEQFF. The CDR3, as DNA: TGCAGCGTTGAGCGGGGGGGCTATGAGCAGTTCTTC.